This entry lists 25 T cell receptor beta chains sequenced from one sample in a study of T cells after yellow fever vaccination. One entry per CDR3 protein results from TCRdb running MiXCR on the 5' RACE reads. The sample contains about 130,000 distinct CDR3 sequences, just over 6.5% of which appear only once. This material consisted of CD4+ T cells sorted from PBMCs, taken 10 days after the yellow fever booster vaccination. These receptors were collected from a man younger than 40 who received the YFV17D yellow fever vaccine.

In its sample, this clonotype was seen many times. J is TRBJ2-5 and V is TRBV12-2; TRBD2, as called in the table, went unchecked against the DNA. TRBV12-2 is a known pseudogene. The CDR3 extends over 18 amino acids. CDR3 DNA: TGTGCAAGTCGACGTGGGAGTGGTAGCGGAACTTCGCAAGAGACCCAGTACTTC. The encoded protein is CASRRGSGSGTSQETQYF.

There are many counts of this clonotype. Written as DNA, the CDR3 is TGCAGTGCCCCGGGACAGGCATACAATGAGCAGTTCTTC. Encoded protein: CSAPGQAYNEQFF. This chain links TRBV20-1 with TRBJ2-1; 8 positions match TRBD1. Unmatched junction bases numbered 5, after V lost 6 bases and J lost 4 bases. Germline-derived CDR1 and CDR2 are DFQATT and SNEGSKA (reference sequence). The CDR3 spans 13 residues.

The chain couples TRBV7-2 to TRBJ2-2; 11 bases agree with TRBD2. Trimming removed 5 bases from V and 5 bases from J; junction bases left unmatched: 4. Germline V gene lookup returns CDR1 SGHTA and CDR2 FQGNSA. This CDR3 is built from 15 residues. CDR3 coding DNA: TGTGCCAGCAGCCCGACTAGCGGGAAAACCGGGGAGCTGTTTTTT. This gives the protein CASSPTSGKTGELFF.

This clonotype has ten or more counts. CDR3 coding DNA: TGTGCCAGCAGCCTCGAGTATGGCTACACCTTC. Amino acids: CASSLEYGYTF. The genes are TRBV7-9 and TRBJ1-2, with no clear D. The CDR3 has 11 amino acids. Germline loops: CDR1 SEHNR, CDR2 FQNEAQ (reference sequence). Trimming pared 5 bases from V and 5 bases from J, leaving 6 bases between.

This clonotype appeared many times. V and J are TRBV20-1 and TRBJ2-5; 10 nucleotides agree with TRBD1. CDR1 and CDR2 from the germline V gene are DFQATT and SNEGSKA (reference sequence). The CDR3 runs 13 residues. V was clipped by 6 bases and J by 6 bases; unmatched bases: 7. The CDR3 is CSARGQGWKTQYF. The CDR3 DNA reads TGCAGTGCCCGGGGACAGGGGTGGAAGACCCAGTACTTC.

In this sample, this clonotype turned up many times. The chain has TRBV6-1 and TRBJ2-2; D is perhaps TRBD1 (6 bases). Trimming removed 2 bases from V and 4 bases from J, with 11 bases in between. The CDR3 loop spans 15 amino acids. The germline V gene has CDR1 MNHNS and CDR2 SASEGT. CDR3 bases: TGTGCCAGCAGTGAAACCTGGACAGCCACCGGGGAGCTGTTTTTT. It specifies CASSETWTATGELFF.

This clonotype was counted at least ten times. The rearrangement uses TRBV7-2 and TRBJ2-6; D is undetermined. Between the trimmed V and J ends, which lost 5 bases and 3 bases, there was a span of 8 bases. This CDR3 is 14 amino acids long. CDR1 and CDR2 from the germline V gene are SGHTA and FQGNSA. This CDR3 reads CASSPDFGANVLTF. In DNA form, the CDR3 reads TGTGCCAGCAGCCCAGATTTTGGGGCCAACGTCCTGACTTTC.

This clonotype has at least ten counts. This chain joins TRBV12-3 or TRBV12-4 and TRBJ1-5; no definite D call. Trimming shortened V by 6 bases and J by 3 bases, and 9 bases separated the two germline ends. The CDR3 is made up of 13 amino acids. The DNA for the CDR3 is TGTGCCAGCAGGAGGACCCCCAATCAGCCCCAGCATTTT. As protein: CASRRTPNQPQHF.

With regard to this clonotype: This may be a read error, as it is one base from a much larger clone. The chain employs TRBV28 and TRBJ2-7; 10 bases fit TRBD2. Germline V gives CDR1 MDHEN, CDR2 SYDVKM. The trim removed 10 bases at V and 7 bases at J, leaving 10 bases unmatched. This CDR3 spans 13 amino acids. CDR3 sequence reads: CANVSGGGVEQYF. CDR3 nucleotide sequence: TGTGCCAACGTAAGCGGGGGGGGAGTGGAGCAGTACTTC.

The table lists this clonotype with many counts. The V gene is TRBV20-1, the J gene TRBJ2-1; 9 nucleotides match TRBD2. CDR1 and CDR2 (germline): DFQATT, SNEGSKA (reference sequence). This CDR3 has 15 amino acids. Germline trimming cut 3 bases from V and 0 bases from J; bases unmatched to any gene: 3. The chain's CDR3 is CSASAGGSSYNEQFF. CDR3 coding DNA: TGCAGTGCTAGTGCGGGAGGGAGCTCCTACAATGAGCAGTTCTTC.

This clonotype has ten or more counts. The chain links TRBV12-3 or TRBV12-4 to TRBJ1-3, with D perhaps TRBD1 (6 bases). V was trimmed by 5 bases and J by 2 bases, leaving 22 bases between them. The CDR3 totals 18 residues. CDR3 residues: CASSLGTPSRGAGNTIYF. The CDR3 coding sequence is TGTGCCAGCAGTCTCGGGACACCCTCCAGGGGAGCTGGAAACACCATATATTTT.

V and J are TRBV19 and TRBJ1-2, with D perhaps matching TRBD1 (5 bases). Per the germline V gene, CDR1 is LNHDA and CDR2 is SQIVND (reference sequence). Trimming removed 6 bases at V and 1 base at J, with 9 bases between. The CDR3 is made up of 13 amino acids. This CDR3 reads CASRSQVNYGYTF. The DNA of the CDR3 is TGTGCCAGTAGGTCACAGGTTAACTATGGCTACACCTTC.

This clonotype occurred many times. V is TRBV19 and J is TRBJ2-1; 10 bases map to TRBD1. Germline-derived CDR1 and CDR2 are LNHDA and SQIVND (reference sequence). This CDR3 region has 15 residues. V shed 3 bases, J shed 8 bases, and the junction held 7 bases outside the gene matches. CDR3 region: CASSIRDRGGDEQFF. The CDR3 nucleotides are TGTGCCAGTAGTATCCGGGACAGGGGTGGTGATGAGCAGTTCTTC.

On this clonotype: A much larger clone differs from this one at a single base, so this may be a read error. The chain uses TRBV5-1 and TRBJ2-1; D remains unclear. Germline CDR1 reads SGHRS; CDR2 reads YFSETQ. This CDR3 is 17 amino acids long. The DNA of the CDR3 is TGCGCCAACAGCTTGCCCCCCGAGGCTAGTTGGGACAATGAGCAGTTCTTC. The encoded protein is CANSLPPEASWDNEQFF. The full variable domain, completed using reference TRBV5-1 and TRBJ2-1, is KAGVTQTPRYLIKTRGQQVTLSCSPISGHRSVSWYQQTPGQGLQFLFEYFSETQRNKGNFPGRFSGRQFSNSRSEMNVSTLELGDSALYLCANSLPPEASWDNEQFFGPGTRLTVL.

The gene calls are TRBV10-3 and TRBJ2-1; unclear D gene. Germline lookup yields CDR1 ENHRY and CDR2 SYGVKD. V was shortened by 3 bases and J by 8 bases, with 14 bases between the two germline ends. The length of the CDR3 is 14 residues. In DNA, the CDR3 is TGTGCCATCAGTGAAGGCCCTGGGAACGATGAGCAGTTCTTC. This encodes CAISEGPGNDEQFF.

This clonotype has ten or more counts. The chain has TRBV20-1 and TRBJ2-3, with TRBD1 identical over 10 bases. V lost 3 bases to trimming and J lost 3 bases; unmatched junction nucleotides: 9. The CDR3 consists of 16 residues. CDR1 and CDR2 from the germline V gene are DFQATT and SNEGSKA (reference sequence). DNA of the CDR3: TGCAGTGCTAGCTCTTCCGGGACAGGGGATACAGATACGCAGTATTTT. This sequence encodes CSASSSGTGDTDTQYF.

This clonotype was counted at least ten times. CDR3 residues: CSASSGTGVEQYF. Written as DNA, the CDR3 is TGCAGTGCTAGCTCCGGGACAGGGGTCGAGCAGTACTTC. The chain is built from TRBV20-1 and TRBJ2-7, with TRBD1 matching 10 bases. Germline V gives CDR1 DFQATT, CDR2 SNEGSKA (reference sequence). J was trimmed by 6 bases and V by 3 bases; bases with no gene match: 5. The CDR3 has 13 amino acids.

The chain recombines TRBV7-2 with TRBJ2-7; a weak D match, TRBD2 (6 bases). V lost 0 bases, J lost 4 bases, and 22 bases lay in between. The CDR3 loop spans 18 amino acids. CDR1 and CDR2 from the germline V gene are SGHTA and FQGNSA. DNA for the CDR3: TGTGCCAGCAGCTTAGCGCTAGGGCTAGCGACCCCCGGGTACGAGCAGTACTTC. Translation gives CASSLALGLATPGYEQYF.

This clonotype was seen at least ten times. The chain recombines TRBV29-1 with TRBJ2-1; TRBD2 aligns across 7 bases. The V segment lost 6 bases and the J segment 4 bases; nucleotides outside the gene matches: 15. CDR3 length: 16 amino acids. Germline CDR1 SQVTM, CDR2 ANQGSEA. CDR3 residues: CSVTETSGTIYNEQFF. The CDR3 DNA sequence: TGCAGCGTAACTGAAACCTCCGGGACTATATACAATGAGCAGTTCTTC.

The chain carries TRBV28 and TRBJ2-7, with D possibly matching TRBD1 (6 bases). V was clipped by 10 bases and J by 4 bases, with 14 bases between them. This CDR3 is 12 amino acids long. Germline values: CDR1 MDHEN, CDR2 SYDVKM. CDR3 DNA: TGTGCCACCATACAGGGAGTTTACGAGCAGTACTTC. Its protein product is CATIQGVYEQYF.

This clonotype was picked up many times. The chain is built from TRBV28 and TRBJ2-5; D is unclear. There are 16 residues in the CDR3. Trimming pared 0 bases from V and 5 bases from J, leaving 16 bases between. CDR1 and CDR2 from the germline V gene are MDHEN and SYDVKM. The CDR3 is CASSLWSGKEGETQYF. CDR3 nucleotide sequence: TGTGCCAGCAGTTTATGGTCTGGTAAAGAAGGGGAGACCCAGTACTTC.

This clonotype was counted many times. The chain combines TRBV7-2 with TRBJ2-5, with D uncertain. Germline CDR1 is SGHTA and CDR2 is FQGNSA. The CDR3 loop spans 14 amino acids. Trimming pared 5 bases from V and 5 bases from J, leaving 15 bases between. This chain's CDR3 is CASSLRSLGETQYF. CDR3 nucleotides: TGTGCCAGCAGCCTCCGAAGCCTCGGTGAGACCCAGTACTTC.

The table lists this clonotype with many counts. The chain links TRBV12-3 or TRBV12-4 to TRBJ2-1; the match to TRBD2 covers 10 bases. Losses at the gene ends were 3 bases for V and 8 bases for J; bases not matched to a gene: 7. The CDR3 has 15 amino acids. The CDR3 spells CASSFRLAGEHEQFF. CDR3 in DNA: TGTGCCAGCAGTTTTAGGCTAGCGGGAGAGCATGAGCAGTTCTTC.

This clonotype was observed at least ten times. The DNA of the CDR3 is TGTGCCAGCAGCCTGAGGGTTCAAGGATCACCCCTCCACTTT. Translated: CASSLRVQGSPLHF. The V call is TRBV7-2, the J call TRBJ1-6; D is undetermined. The CDR3 is 14 residues long. Germline V CDR1 and CDR2: SGHTA, FQGNSA. Trimming shortened V by 5 bases and J by 10 bases, and 15 bases separated the two germline ends.

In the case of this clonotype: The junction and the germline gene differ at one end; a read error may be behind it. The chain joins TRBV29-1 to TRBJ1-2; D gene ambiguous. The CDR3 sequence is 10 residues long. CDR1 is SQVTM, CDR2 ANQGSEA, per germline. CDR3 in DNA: TGCAGCGTTGGAAGCAGACCCGTTCACTTC. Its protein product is CSVGSRPVHF.